This TCR beta chain was sequenced during a study of PD-1 blockade in mismatch repair-deficient tumors. Whole-study context: All were previously treated, progressing patients with over 9 mismatch repair-deficient cancer types.

Sequenced by immunoSEQ multiplex PCR; TCRdb stores in-frame clones only, minus some. This repertoire shows under 50,000 clones, approximately 80% found once; its top ten account for 0.9% to 1.2%. Study-level results: Rapid post-treatment expansion, then contraction, generally preceding radiologic response, marked tumor-resident clones.

Germline V gene lookup returns CDR1 MNHNS and CDR2 SASEGT. V gave up 1 base and J gave up 6 bases, with 9 bases separating them. The CDR3 sequence is 13 residues long. Comments on this clone: Its antigen remains unidentified.

Every patient had mismatch repair deficiency by PCR or immunohistochemistry. The TCR-sequenced patients were a few responders to pembrolizumab. This TCR derives from an adult with mismatch repair-deficient cancer. The chain combines TRBV6-1 with TRBJ2-5; tentatively, D is TRBD2 (5 bases). Sequencing was performed on PBMCs, taken about 38 weeks after starting pembrolizumab. CDR3 region: CASSEGEFQTQYF. Here the CDR3 DNA reads TGTGCCAGCAGTGAAGGGGAGTTTCAGACCCAGTACTTC.